This T cell receptor (beta chain) was identified in a study of blood T cell repertoires in COVID-19. Original processing notes: By means of reference gene primer amplification, nucleated cell counts were estimated. The data were produced by immunoSEQ multiplex PCR, yet TCRdb's version contains in-frame clones alone and is incomplete. Clonal size and the V and J genes are those of that table, whereas D and trimming came from the DNA. The table has more than 150,000 clones, about four fifths seen once; the top ten hold 10% to 15%. In this sample, this clone turned up a few times. The V segment lost 6 bases and the J segment 2 bases; nucleotides outside the gene matches: 10. This CDR3 contains 17 residues. Per the germline V gene, CDR1 is SGHNT and CDR2 is YENEEA. The Seattle site enrolled patients during active infection and followed them longitudinally.

Source material: peripheral blood. The chain links TRBV11-3 to TRBJ1-2, with 12 positions matching TRBD1. The source is a woman aged 80 or over with COVID-19, enrolled during active disease. CDR3 sequence (DNA): TGTGCCAGCAGTCCTACGGGACAGGGGGCGAAAAACTATGGCTACACCTTC. Translating it yields CASSPTGQGAKNYGYTF.